The source of this T cell receptor (beta chain) is a study of T-cell reconstitution after alpha-beta-depleted transplantation in children. Unique molecular identifiers tagged the TCRbeta library. TCRdb fed the PCR reads into MiXCR, producing one record per CDR3 protein. The table has about 17,000 distinct CDR3 sequences, 4.5% to 6.5% seen once. The study's findings and limits: Surviving recipient T cells and thymic progenitors produced the high day-60 TCRbeta diversity seen in some patients.

This CDR3 has 16 amino acids. CDR1 and CDR2 (germline): SGHVS, FQNEAQ. With 4 bases removed from V and 1 base from J, the gap between germline ends came to 17 bases. Ten or more counts support this clonotype. Antigen specificity is unknown. J is TRBJ2-7 and V is TRBV7-8; tentatively, D is TRBD1 (5 bases). The clonotype comes from a boy between 5 and 17 years old with acute lymphoblastic leukemia, due to receive a stem cell transplant. This sample comprised PBMCs, obtained before TCRalphabeta/CD19-depleted stem cell transplant. CDR3: CASSYSPDTYSYEQYF. The CDR3 bases are TGTGCCAGCAGCTACTCTCCGGACACTTATTCCTACGAGCAGTACTTC.